This passage covers 14 T cell receptor beta chains from one sample sequenced in a study of blood T cell repertoires in COVID-19. Generated by immunoSEQ multiplex PCR, the TCRdb table keeps only in-frame clones and is missing some. Here the sample spans roughly 230,000 clones, about 85% being singletons. The sample was peripheral blood. Every receptor here comes from a man between 65 and 79 years old with acute or convalescent COVID-19.

The rearrangement links TRBV19 to TRBJ1-2, with 8 bases fitting TRBD1. With 6 bases clipped from V and 5 bases from J, the junction kept 8 bases outside the gene matches. Germline loops: CDR1 LNHDA, CDR2 SQIVND (reference sequence). The length of the CDR3 is 14 residues. The DNA for the CDR3 is TGTGCCAGTAGATCCCAGGGGGCGGCGTATGGCTACACCTTC. Translated, it gives CASRSQGAAYGYTF.

This chain joins TRBV2 and TRBJ1-1; D remains ambiguous. Germline CDR1 is SNHLY and CDR2 is FYNNEI. Trimming shortened V by 10 bases and J by 6 bases, and 15 bases separated the two germline ends. The CDR3 is 12 residues long. This chain's CDR3 is CATRTSGAEAFF. The CDR3 coding sequence is TGTGCCACCCGTACGAGTGGAGCTGAAGCTTTCTTT.

This rearrangement joins TRBV19 to TRBJ2-2; TRBD1 might be the D (5 bases). The germline V and J ends were trimmed by 4 bases and 6 bases, with 15 bases remaining between them. Germline-derived CDR1 and CDR2 are LNHDA and SQIVND (reference sequence). The CDR3 covers 15 residues. The chain's CDR3 is CASSKTEVIAGELFF. CDR3 nucleotides: TGTGCCAGTAGTAAGACAGAAGTCATAGCCGGGGAGCTGTTTTTT.

This clone was seen just once. This sequence joins TRBV12-3 or TRBV12-4 and TRBJ1-2, with TRBD1 matching 7 bases. With 3 bases clipped from V and 7 bases from J, the junction kept 5 bases outside the gene matches. CDR3 size: 13 residues. The CDR3 DNA reads as TGTGCCAGCAGTTTCGGCAGGGGGACTGGCTACACCTTC. Its translation is CASSFGRGTGYTF.

A remark on this clone: A clone one base away is much larger, so this may be a read error. This chain uses TRBV7-3 with TRBJ2-1; 8 bases are a match to TRBD2. V shed 4 bases and J 6 bases; nucleotides not matched to a gene: 5. In germline, CDR1 is SGHTA, CDR2 FQGTGA. This CDR3 contains 14 residues. CDR3 amino acids: CASSSGLGVNEQFF. Here the CDR3 DNA reads TGTGCCAGCAGCTCGGGACTAGGGGTCAATGAGCAGTTCTTC.

The V and J genes are TRBV5-4 and TRBJ2-7; 9 nucleotides align to TRBD1. Trimming removed 0 bases from V and 3 bases from J; junction bases left unmatched: 7. CDR1 and CDR2 (germline): SGHNT, YYREEE (reference sequence). There are 16 residues in the CDR3. DNA of the CDR3: TGTGCCAGCAGCTTGGGGCTCCGGGACAGGGACTACGAGCAGTACTTC. This gives the protein CASSLGLRDRDYEQYF.

Note on this clone: Other DNA variants within this sample encode the same CDR3. V usage is TRBV9 and J usage is TRBJ1-2; D may be TRBD1 (5 bases). CDR3 length equals 13 residues. Deletions cut 2 bases from V and 5 bases from J, with 10 bases between. Germline assignment: CDR1 SGDLS and CDR2 YYNGEE. CDR3 amino acids: CASSVAGGYGYTF. The CDR3 DNA sequence: TGTGCCAGCAGCGTCGCCGGGGGGTATGGCTACACCTTC.

V usage is TRBV3-1 (or the pseudogene TRBV3-2) and J usage is TRBJ1-2; D call uncertain. CDR3 size: 15 residues. CDR1 is LGHDT and CDR2 is YNNKEL in the germline V gene (reference sequence). V lost 3 bases, J lost 4 bases, and 15 bases lay in between. CDR3 protein: CASSQGEASFYGYTF. The CDR3 DNA follows: TGTGCCAGCAGCCAGGGTGAGGCCAGCTTCTATGGCTACACCTTC.

The V call is TRBV5-1, the J call TRBJ2-3; D possibly corresponds to TRBD2 (6 bases). Germline V CDR1 and CDR2: SGHRS, YFSETQ. The CDR3 runs 14 residues. Trimming removed 5 bases from V and 5 bases from J, with 15 bases in between. CDR3 loop: CASRWVSGEDTQYF. The CDR3 DNA is TGCGCCAGCAGATGGGTTTCGGGGGAAGATACGCAGTATTTT.

This clone was recorded a few times. V usage is TRBV11-2 and J usage is TRBJ2-3; 7 positions agree with TRBD2. Trimming at V came to 6 bases and at J to 1 base, leaving 7 bases not matched to a gene. CDR3 length equals 15 residues. Germline assignment: CDR1 SGHAT and CDR2 FQNNGV. For the CDR3, the DNA is TGTGCCAGCAGGAAAAGCGGGGCGCGCACAGATACGCAGTATTTT. This codes for CASRKSGARTDTQYF.

This chain joins TRBV11-2 and TRBJ2-3; 7 bases are a match to TRBD2. Germline V CDR1 and CDR2: SGHAT, FQNNGV. The length of the CDR3 is 15 residues. The V segment lost 5 bases and the J segment 2 bases; nucleotides outside the gene matches: 7. The CDR3 reads CASSPGTISTDTQYF. Written as DNA, the CDR3 is TGTGCCAGCAGCCCGGGGACTATCTCCACAGATACGCAGTATTTT.

The chain carries TRBV6-2 or TRBV6-3 and TRBJ2-7; TRBD2 aligns across 9 bases. Germline CDR1 is MNHEY and CDR2 is SVGEGT. With 6 bases clipped from V and 2 bases from J, the junction kept 8 bases outside the gene matches. The CDR3 contains 15 residues. The CDR3 sequence: CASSNPGLATYEQYF. The CDR3 DNA reads as TGTGCCAGCAGCAATCCGGGACTAGCCACCTACGAGCAGTACTTC.

The CDR3 coding sequence is TGTGCCAGCACCCCGTGGCAGGGGAATTCACCCCTCCACTTT. Translating it yields CASTPWQGNSPLHF. The chain joins TRBV7-9 to TRBJ1-6; a possible D gene is TRBD1 (6 bases). V dropped 7 bases and J dropped 7 bases, with 14 bases sitting between them. The CDR3 length is 14 residues. The germline V gene encodes CDR1 SEHNR and CDR2 FQNEAQ (reference sequence).

Turning to this clone: At one end the junction does not follow the germline gene, possibly because of a read error. The gene calls are TRBV7-7 and TRBJ1-3; a weak D match, TRBD1 (6 bases). Germline CDR1 reads SSHAT; CDR2 reads FNYEAQ (reference sequence). The CDR3 length is 14 residues. Here the CDR3 reads CASSQDSSGNTIYF. DNA of the CDR3: TGTGCTAGCAGTCAGGACAGCTCTGGAAACACCATATATTTT.